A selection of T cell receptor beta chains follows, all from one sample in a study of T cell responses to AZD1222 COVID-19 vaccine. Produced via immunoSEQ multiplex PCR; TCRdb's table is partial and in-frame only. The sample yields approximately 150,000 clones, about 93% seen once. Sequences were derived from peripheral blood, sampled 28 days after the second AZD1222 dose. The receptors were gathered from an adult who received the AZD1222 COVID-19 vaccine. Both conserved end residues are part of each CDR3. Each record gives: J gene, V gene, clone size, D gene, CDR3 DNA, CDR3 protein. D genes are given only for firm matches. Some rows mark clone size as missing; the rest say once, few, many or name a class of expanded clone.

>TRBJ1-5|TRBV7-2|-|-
TGTGCCAGCAGCTTCGCCCTTAACAATCAGCCCCAGCATTTT
CASSFALNNQPQHF
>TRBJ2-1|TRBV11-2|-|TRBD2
TGTGCCAGCAGCTTAGCGGGAGGGGACTACAATGAGCAGTTCTTC
CASSLAGGDYNEQFF
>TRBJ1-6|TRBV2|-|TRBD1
TGTGCCAGCATGGACAGGGGTTCACCCCTCCACTTT
CASMDRGSPLHF
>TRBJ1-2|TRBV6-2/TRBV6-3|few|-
TGTGCCAGCAGTCGGGACATACCGCGTGATGGCTACACCTTC
CASSRDIPRDGYTF
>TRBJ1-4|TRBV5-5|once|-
TGTGCCAGCAGCTTGGCGGCCGCTGAAAAACTGTTTTTT
CASSLAAAEKLFF
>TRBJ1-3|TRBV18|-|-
TGTGCCAGCTCACCTGAAGGACGGCCCTCTGGAAACACCATATATTTT
CASSPEGRPSGNTIYF
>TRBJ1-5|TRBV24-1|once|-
TGTGCCACCAGTGCACAGGGTGCCCAGCCCCAGCATTTT
CATSAQGAQPQHF
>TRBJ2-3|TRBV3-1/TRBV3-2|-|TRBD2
TGTGCCAGCAGCCAAGAGGAGGAGCGGGAGCAGGGAACAGATACGCAGTATTTT
CASSQEEEREQGTDTQYF
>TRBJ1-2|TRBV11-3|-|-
TGTGCCAGCATCGCCCCACCGATGGGCAGTAACTATGGCTACACCTTC
CASIAPPMGSNYGYTF
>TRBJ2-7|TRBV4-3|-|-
TGCGCCAGCAGCCAAGTACAGGGAAGCTCCTACGAGCAGTACTTC
CASSQVQGSSYEQYF
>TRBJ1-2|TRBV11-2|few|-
TGTGCCAGCAGCCCGACGGGTGGGGCGCGATATGGCTACACCTTC
CASSPTGGARYGYTF
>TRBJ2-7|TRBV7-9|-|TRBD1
TGTGCCAGCAGCTTAGACAGGGACAGGGGGGTTCACGAGCAGTACTTC
CASSLDRDRGVHEQYF
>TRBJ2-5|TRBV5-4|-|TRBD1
TGTGCCAGCAGCTCGACCAGGGGGCGAGGGGAGACCCAGTACTTC
CASSSTRGRGETQYF
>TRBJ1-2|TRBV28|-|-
TGTGCCAGCAGGCCCGCGGGCGGCCTGGTCTATGGCTACACCTTC
CASRPAGGLVYGYTF
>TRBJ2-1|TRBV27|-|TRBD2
TGTGCCAGCAAGATAGCGGGGAGCTACAATGAGCAGTTCTTC
CASKIAGSYNEQFF
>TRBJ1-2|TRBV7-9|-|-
TGTGCCAGCAGCTTACGGGGGTCGGACTATGGCTACACCTTC
CASSLRGSDYGYTF